A selection of T cell receptor beta chains follows, all from one sample in a study of early T cells in non-severe SARS-CoV-2 infection. From the 5' RACE reads, TCRdb called clonotypes with MiXCR, one entry per CDR3 protein. The table shows about 40,000 distinct CDR3 sequences, with roughly 4.7% occurring only once. The material sequenced was whole blood. Receptors were obtained from an adult who was a healthcare worker with PCR-confirmed SARS-CoV-2 infection or an uninfected control (not recorded which). The CDR3 runs from the conserved cysteine through the conserved F or W. A D gene is named only where the DNA matches it firmly. Only some rows state a clone size, as once, few, many or a class for expanded clones.

v_call	clone_size	d_call	j_call	cdr3_nt	cdr3_aa
TRBV20-1	-	-	TRBJ2-1	TGCAGTGCTAGAGACGTGGTGGGTAGCTCCTACAATGAGCAGTTCTTC	CSARDVVGSSYNEQFF
TRBV6-6	-	-	TRBJ1-2	TGTGCCAGCAAAGTTTCAGTGAACTATGGCTACACCTTC	CASKVSVNYGYTF
TRBV6-2/TRBV6-3	many	TRBD1	TRBJ1-2	TGTGCCAGCAACAATCCAGGGGGCGGCTATGGCTACACCTTC	CASNNPGGGYGYTF
TRBV13	many	-	TRBJ1-6	TGTGCCAGCAGCCTACCAGACAGAAACAATTCACCCCTCCACTTT	CASSLPDRNNSPLHF
TRBV20-1	many	-	TRBJ1-4	TGCAGTGCTAGAGAAGGTGCAGGGTTTGAAAAACTGTTTTTT	CSAREGAGFEKLFF
TRBV3-1	many	-	TRBJ2-7	TGTGCCAGCAGTCAAGGGCCCGTCGAGCAGTACTTC	CASSQGPVEQYF
TRBV5-1	many	-	TRBJ2-2	TGCGCCAGTTCAAGACTAGGACGGGGGGAGCTGTTTTTT	CASSRLGRGELFF
TRBV20-1	many	-	TRBJ1-6	TGCAGTGCTAGAGGGGGCATTGGGAGCTCCTATAATTCACCCCTCCACTTT	CSARGGIGSSYNSPLHF
TRBV12-3/TRBV12-4	-	TRBD2	TRBJ2-3	TGTGCCAGCAGTTTTCTAGCGGGGGGCGGCACAGATACGCAGTATTTT	CASSFLAGGGTDTQYF
TRBV19	-	-	TRBJ1-5	TGTGCCAGCCGTCGCGAGGGGTCCGATCAGCCCCAGCATTTT	CASRREGSDQPQHF
TRBV5-1	-	TRBD2	TRBJ2-3	TGCGCCAGCAGGACTAGCGGGGGGCCGAAGAACACAGATACGCAGTATTTT	CASRTSGGPKNTDTQYF
TRBV6-2/TRBV6-3	many	-	TRBJ2-3	TGTGCCAGCAGCCCGGCGGGACTTGGGCTGTCCGGGAAGCAGTATTTT	CASSPAGLGLSGKQYF
TRBV9	-	-	TRBJ1-2	TGTGCCAGCAGACGAATACAACGAGACAGTGCTAACTATGGCTACACCTTC	CASRRIQRDSANYGYTF
TRBV9	many	-	TRBJ1-2	TGTGCCAGCAGCGTAATGATGGGGAACTATGGCTACACCTTC	CASSVMMGNYGYTF
TRBV28	many	TRBD1	TRBJ2-5	TGTGCCAGCAGTGCCCTCGGACAGGGGGCGCGTGAGACCCAGTACTTC	CASSALGQGARETQYF
TRBV6-5	few	TRBD1	TRBJ2-2	TGTGCCAGCCGGCGGACAGGGACCACCGGGGAGCTGTTTTTT	CASRRTGTTGELFF
TRBV12-3/TRBV12-4	many	TRBD2	TRBJ2-3	TGTGCCAGCAGTCCCTTCGCGGTGGGAGCGCGGGGGGATACGCAGTATTTT	CASSPFAVGARGDTQYF
TRBV6-6	many	TRBD1	TRBJ2-5	TGTGCCAGTAGGGGTCCGACAGGGACAGAGACCCAGTACTTC	CASRGPTGTETQYF
TRBV20-1	few	-	TRBJ2-1	TGCAGTGCGGAATCATTGGTAGCGAGCTCCTACAATGAGCAGTTCTTC	CSAESLVASSYNEQFF
TRBV5-1	many	-	TRBJ2-7	TGCGCCAGCAGCTTGGAACCTTACAGGGCCAACTCCTACGAGCAGTACTTC	CASSLEPYRANSYEQYF
TRBV25-1	many	-	TRBJ2-7	TGTGCCAGCAGTAAGGCGGGGACCTACGAGCAGTACTTC	CASSKAGTYEQYF
TRBV5-1	-	-	TRBJ2-3	TGCGCCAGCAGCTTGGCATTGGCTAGCACAGATACGCAGTATTTT	CASSLALASTDTQYF
TRBV12-3/TRBV12-4	few	-	TRBJ2-2	TGTGCCAGCACCATTGTCCTGAACACCGGGGAGCTGTTTTTT	CASTIVLNTGELFF
TRBV28	few	-	TRBJ2-3	TGTGCCAGCAGTTTAGTTTCGGGGCCCCGGGGCACAGATACGCAGTATTTT	CASSLVSGPRGTDTQYF
TRBV5-6	many	-	TRBJ2-5	TGTGCCAGCAGCTCCCCCTCGTTGGCCCAGTACTTC	CASSSPSLAQYF
TRBV29-1	many	-	TRBJ2-1	TGCAGCGTTGATTTCAGACGGGTAAGCTCCTACAATGAGCAGTTCTTC	CSVDFRRVSSYNEQFF
TRBV7-2	-	TRBD2	TRBJ2-2	TGTGCCAGCAGCTTAGATCGTCCGCTAGCGGAAACTGGGGAGCTGTTTTTT	CASSLDRPLAETGELFF
TRBV19	many	-	TRBJ1-5	TGTGCCAGTAGTATAGATCCCAGGGAACGCCAGCCCCAGCATTTT	CASSIDPRERQPQHF
TRBV10-3	many	TRBD1	TRBJ1-1	TGTGCCATCAAAACCGGGACAGCGAACACTGAAGCTTTCTTT	CAIKTGTANTEAFF
TRBV27	many	-	TRBJ2-5	TGTGCCAGCAGTTTAGCGGCGCTAGCTGAAGAGACCCAGTACTTC	CASSLAALAEETQYF
TRBV3-1	many	TRBD2	TRBJ2-7	TGTGCCAGCAGTCAGCGGGAGACTTACGAGCAGTACTTC	CASSQRETYEQYF
TRBV7-9	many	-	TRBJ2-7	TGTGCCAGCAGCTTAGAGAACGAGCAGTACTTC	CASSLENEQYF
TRBV2	few	TRBD2	TRBJ2-1	TGTGCCAGCAGTGAGTTAATGGGACTAGCGGGCAATGAGCAGTTCTTC	CASSELMGLAGNEQFF
TRBV18	many	-	TRBJ1-5	TGTGCCAGCTCACCAGGGCAGTTAGACAATCAGCCCCAGCATTTT	CASSPGQLDNQPQHF
TRBV6-5	medium-sized	-	TRBJ1-1	TGTGCCAGCAGTTCGGGACGAGACGAAAACACTGAAGCTTTCTTT	CASSSGRDENTEAFF
TRBV7-9	-	-	TRBJ2-3	TGTGCCAGCAGTCAGACTCCCGTGACGCAGTATTTT	CASSQTPVTQYF
TRBV12-3/TRBV12-4	many	-	TRBJ1-2	TGTGCCAGCAGTTTCTTCGGAAGCGGCTACACCTTC	CASSFFGSGYTF
TRBV7-9	many	-	TRBJ1-5	TGTGCCAGCAGCGCGGACACCTCCGAGCAGCCCCAGCATTTT	CASSADTSEQPQHF
TRBV2	-	-	TRBJ1-2	TGTGCCAGCACGCCTGAAGGGGCTGGCTATGGCTACACCTTC	CASTPEGAGYGYTF
TRBV20-1	-	-	TRBJ2-7	TGCAGTGCTAGAGATTCAGGGACCTACGAGCAGTACTTC	CSARDSGTYEQYF
TRBV23-1	many	-	TRBJ2-5	TGCGCTAGGAGAAGAGAAGAGACCCAGTACTTC	CARRREETQYF
TRBV29-1	-	TRBD1	TRBJ2-3	TGCAGCGTCATACCGGGACAGTTGACAGATACGCAGTATTTT	CSVIPGQLTDTQYF
TRBV12-3/TRBV12-4	few	TRBD1	TRBJ1-1	TGTGCCAGCAGCGGGGACAGCTATGAAGCTTTCTTT	CASSGDSYEAFF
TRBV10-3	many	TRBD1	TRBJ2-1	TGTGCCATCAGTGAGTCTGGACAGGTCATTGGGCAGTTCTTC	CAISESGQVIGQFF
TRBV6-2/TRBV6-3	-	TRBD2	TRBJ2-3	TGTGCCAGCAGTTTTTCTAGCGGGAGTCCCACAGATACGCAGTATTTT	CASSFSSGSPTDTQYF
TRBV7-9	many	-	TRBJ2-1	TGTGCCAGCAGCTTAGCGGGAGACTTGTACAATGAGCAGTTCTTC	CASSLAGDLYNEQFF
TRBV7-9	many	-	TRBJ2-2	TGTGCCAGCAGCTTCCCACAGGGCTCCGGGGAGCTGTTTTTT	CASSFPQGSGELFF
TRBV12-3/TRBV12-4	-	TRBD1	TRBJ2-7	TGTGCCAGCAGGGGGACAGGGGAAGGCTCCTACGAGCAGTACTTC	CASRGTGEGSYEQYF
TRBV7-6	many	-	TRBJ2-1	TGTGCCAGCAGCTTAGCGCTTGCGAGCTCCTACAATGAGCAGTTCTTC	CASSLALASSYNEQFF
TRBV29-1	many	-	TRBJ1-6	TGCAGCGTTAGGGGTCTAGCAGGGTCAGCCTCCTATAATTCACCCCTCCACTTT	CSVRGLAGSASYNSPLHF
TRBV29-1	many	TRBD1	TRBJ2-2	TGCAGCGTTTCAGGGGGTACTACCGGGGAGCTGTTTTTT	CSVSGGTTGELFF
TRBV9	many	TRBD2	TRBJ2-7	TGTGCCAGCAGCCCGGGGACTAGCGTTTCCGACGAGCAGTACTTC	CASSPGTSVSDEQYF
TRBV4-3	-	-	TRBJ2-7	TGCGCCAGCAGCCAAGATCGGGCCATTCCTAGGGAGCAGTACTTC	CASSQDRAIPREQYF
TRBV6-6	few	TRBD1	TRBJ2-2	TGTGCCGGAAGGACAGGGCGAAACGGGGAGCTGTTTTTT	CAGRTGRNGELFF
TRBV6-2/TRBV6-3	-	TRBD2	TRBJ2-2	TGTGCCAGCAGCCCAGCGGGGGACCACACCGGGGAGCTGTTTTTT	CASSPAGDHTGELFF
TRBV5-6	-	TRBD2	TRBJ2-3	TGTGCCAGCAGCTCAACCGGGACTAGCGGCCCTAGCACAGATACGCAGTATTTT	CASSSTGTSGPSTDTQYF